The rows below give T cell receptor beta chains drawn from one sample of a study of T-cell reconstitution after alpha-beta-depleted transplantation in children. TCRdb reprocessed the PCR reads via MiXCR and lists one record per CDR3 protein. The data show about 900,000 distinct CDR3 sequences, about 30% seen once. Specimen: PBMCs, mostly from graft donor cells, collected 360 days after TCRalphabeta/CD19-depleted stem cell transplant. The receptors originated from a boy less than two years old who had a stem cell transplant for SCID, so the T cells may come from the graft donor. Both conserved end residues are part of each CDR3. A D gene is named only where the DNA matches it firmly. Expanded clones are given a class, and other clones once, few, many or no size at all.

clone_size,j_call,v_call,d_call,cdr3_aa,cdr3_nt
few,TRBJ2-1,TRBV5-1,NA,CASSLGQNGGGEQFF,TGCGCCAGCAGCTTGGGACAGAACGGAGGTGGTGAGCAGTTCTTC
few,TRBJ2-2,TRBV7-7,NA,CASSLVGAVGDSGTGELFF,TGTGCCAGCAGCTTAGTGGGGGCCGTCGGAGACTCGGGGACCGGGGAGCTGTTTTTT
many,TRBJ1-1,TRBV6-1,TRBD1,CASSARTGNTEAFF,TGTGCCAGCAGTGCCCGGACAGGGAACACTGAAGCTTTCTTT
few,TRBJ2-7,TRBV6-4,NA,CASSDYSVTYEQYF,TGTGCCAGCAGTGACTACTCCGTCACCTACGAGCAGTACTTC
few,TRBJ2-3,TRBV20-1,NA,CSARVPGGPSTDTQYF,TGCAGTGCTAGAGTCCCAGGCGGCCCTAGCACAGATACGCAGTATTTT
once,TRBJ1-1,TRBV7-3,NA,CASSEESEGHTEAFF,TGTGCCAGCAGCGAAGAATCCGAGGGGCACACTGAAGCTTTCTTT
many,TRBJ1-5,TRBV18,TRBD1,CASSSGTGGNQPQHF,TGCGCCAGCAGCTCCGGGACAGGCGGCAATCAGCCCCAGCATTTT
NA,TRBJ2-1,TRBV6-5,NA,CASSYNYKVSYNEQFF,TGTGCCAGCAGTTATAATTACAAGGTCTCCTACAATGAGCAGTTCTTC
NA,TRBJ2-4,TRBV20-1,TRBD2,CSASGGADIQYF,TGCAGTGCTAGCGGGGGGGCAGACATTCAGTACTTC
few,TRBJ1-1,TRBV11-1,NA,CASSLAEAKRRTMNTEAFF,TGTGCCAGCAGCTTAGCCGAAGCTAAGCGACGGACTATGAACACTGAAGCTTTCTTT
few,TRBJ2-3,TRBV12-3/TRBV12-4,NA,CAIIPGGKGADTQYF,TGTGCCATAATCCCTGGGGGGAAGGGGGCAGATACGCAGTATTTT
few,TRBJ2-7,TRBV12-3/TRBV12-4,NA,CASSAMGAATYEQYF,TGTGCCAGCAGTGCTATGGGGGCGGCGACCTACGAGCAGTACTTC
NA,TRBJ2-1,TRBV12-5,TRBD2,CASGLQPAGGFLNEQFF,TGTGCTAGTGGTTTGCAGCCTGCCGGGGGGTTCCTCAATGAGCAGTTCTTC
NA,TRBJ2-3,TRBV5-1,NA,CASSTGTLRTDTQYF,TGCGCCAGCAGCACAGGGACCCTACGCACAGATACGCAGTATTTT
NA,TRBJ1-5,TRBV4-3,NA,CASASRGVICRNQPQHF,TGCGCCAGCGCCTCGAGGGGGGTAATCTGTCGCAATCAGCCCCAGCATTTT
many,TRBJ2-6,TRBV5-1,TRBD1,CASSVDRGLSSGANVLTF,TGCGCCAGCAGCGTCGACAGGGGGCTTAGCTCTGGGGCCAACGTCCTGACTTTC
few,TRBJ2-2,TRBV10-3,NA,CAISDIAGSDTGELFF,TGTGCCATCAGTGATATCGCAGGGTCGGACACCGGGGAGCTGTTTTTT
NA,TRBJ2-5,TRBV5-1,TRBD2,CASRRGGLAREETQYF,TGCGCCAGCCGAAGGGGGGGACTAGCGAGGGAAGAGACCCAGTACTTC
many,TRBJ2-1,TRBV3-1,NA,CASSRVNEQFF,TGTGCCAGCAGCCGTGTGAATGAGCAGTTCTTC
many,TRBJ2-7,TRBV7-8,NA,CASSLMAPYEQYF,TGTGCCAGCAGCCTTATGGCCCCCTACGAGCAGTACTTC
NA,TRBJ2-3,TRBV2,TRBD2,CASRAGLAGGPLTDTQYF,TGTGCCAGCAGGGCCGGACTAGCGGGGGGGCCGTTGACAGATACGCAGTATTTT
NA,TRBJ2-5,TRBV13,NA,CASSLFGQHQETQYF,TGTGCCAGCAGCTTATTTGGGCAGCACCAAGAGACCCAGTACTTC
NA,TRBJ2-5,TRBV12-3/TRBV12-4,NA,CASSRWGSMETQYF,TGTGCCAGCAGTCGTTGGGGCAGCATGGAGACCCAGTACTTC
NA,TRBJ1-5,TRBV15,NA,CATSIKGSLNQPQHF,TGTGCCACCAGCATAAAGGGGTCCTTGAATCAGCCCCAGCATTTT
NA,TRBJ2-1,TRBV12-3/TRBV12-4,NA,CASSFGPGYNEQFF,TGTGCCAGCAGTTTCGGTCCCGGGTACAATGAGCAGTTCTTC
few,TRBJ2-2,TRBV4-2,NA,CASSRSTSTGELFF,TGTGCCAGCAGCCGGTCGACTAGCACCGGGGAGCTGTTTTTT
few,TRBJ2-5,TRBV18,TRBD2,CASSPQRGRDRQETQYF,TGTGCCAGCTCACCACAGCGAGGGAGGGACCGGCAAGAGACCCAGTACTTC
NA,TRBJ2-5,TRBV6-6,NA,CASSYQGAETQYF,TGTGCCAGCAGTTATCAGGGTGCCGAGACCCAGTACTTC
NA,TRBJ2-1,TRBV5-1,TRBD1,CASSLVTGIYNEQFF,TGCGCCAGCAGCTTGGTGACAGGGATCTACAATGAGCAGTTCTTC
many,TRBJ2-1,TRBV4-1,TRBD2,CASSQEGTSGDNEQFF,TGCGCCAGCAGCCAAGAGGGGACTAGCGGGGACAATGAGCAGTTCTTC
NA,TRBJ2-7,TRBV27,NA,CASSLSEAYEQYF,TGTGCCAGCAGTTTATCAGAGGCCTACGAGCAGTACTTC
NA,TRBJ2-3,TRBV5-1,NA,CASSLDGAPDYTQYF,TGCGCCAGCAGCTTGGACGGGGCTCCCGATTATACGCAGTATTTT
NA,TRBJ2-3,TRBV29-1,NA,CSVGRGTDTQYF,TGCAGCGTTGGGCGGGGCACAGATACGCAGTATTTT
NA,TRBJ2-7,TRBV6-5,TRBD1,CASSYSFRSIGTGHEQYF,TGTGCCAGCAGTTACTCTTTTAGGAGTATTGGGACAGGTCACGAGCAGTACTTC
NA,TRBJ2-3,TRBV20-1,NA,CSASQTRAGTDTQYF,TGCAGTGCTTCTCAGACACGGGCCGGCACAGATACGCAGTATTTT
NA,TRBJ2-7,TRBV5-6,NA,CAISARPGTYEQYF,TGTGCCATCAGCGCCAGGCCGGGAACCTACGAGCAGTACTTC
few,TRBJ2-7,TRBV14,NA,CASSRDVRPGRTYEQYF,TGTGCCAGCAGCCGTGATGTGAGGCCAGGGCGAACCTACGAGCAGTACTTC
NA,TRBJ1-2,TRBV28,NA,CASTGNGYTF,TGTGCCAGCACTGGGAATGGCTACACCTTC
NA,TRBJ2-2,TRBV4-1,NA,CASSQSRANTGELFF,TGCGCCAGCAGCCAGAGCCGGGCCAACACCGGGGAGCTGTTTTTT
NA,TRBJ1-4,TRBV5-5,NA,CASRRATANEKLFF,TGTGCCAGCAGGCGCGCCACGGCTAATGAAAAACTGTTTTTT
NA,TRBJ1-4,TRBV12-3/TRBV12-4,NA,CASSTRVGEKLFF,TGTGCCAGCAGTACCAGGGTCGGAGAAAAACTGTTTTTT
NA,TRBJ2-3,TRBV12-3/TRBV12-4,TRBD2,CASNKAGGHIDTQYF,TGTGCCAGCAACAAAGCGGGGGGGCATATAGATACGCAGTATTTT
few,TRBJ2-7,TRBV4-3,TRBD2,CASSQDWGGSYEQYF,TGCGCCAGCAGCCAAGATTGGGGAGGGTCCTACGAGCAGTACTTC
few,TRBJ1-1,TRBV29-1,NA,CSVGGPGNTEAFF,TGCAGCGTGGGGGGACCTGGGAACACTGAAGCTTTCTTT
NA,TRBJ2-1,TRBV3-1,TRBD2,CASSQGLAGTYNEQFF,TGTGCCAGCAGCCAAGGCCTAGCGGGGACCTACAATGAGCAGTTCTTC
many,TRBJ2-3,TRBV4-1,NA,CASSQMTDTQYF,TGCGCCAGCAGCCAGATGACAGATACGCAGTATTTT
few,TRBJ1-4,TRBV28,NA,CASSAGGAKDEKLFF,TGTGCCAGCAGCGCCGGGGGGGCAAAGGATGAAAAACTGTTTTTT
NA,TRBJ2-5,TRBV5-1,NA,CASSLGGQLGETQYF,TGCGCCAGCAGCTTGGGCGGACAGTTGGGGGAGACCCAGTACTTC